One TCR beta chain is described in this entry. Its matching antigen is unknown. Using immunoSEQ multiplex PCR, the repertoire was profiled, and TCRdb retains in-frame clones only, with some absent. The sample includes 55,000 to 70,000 clones, 80% to 95% seen only once; the top ten take more than 0.85%. This entry belongs to a study of T cell clones after liver transplantation. Background on the study: TCRbeta sequencing after a pre-transplant mixed lymphocyte reaction identified graft-donor-reactive clones, later tracked in post-transplant blood.

Study findings and constraints: Donor-reactive sequences fell more than third party-reactive ones, suggesting partial deletion. Circulating graft-donor-reactive CD4 TCRbeta sequences fell significantly post-transplant in 5 of 8 subjects. Rather than being deleted, graft donor-reactive T cells may have moved into the graft.

J lost 5 bases, V lost 2 bases, and 4 bases had no gene match. The V gene's germline CDR1 is SGHNT and CDR2 YYREEE (reference sequence). This CDR3 contains 15 residues. This receptor was taken from a human patient who received a liver transplant. A subset of T cells may come from the graft donor. This specimen consisted of CD4+ T cells from blood, obtained less than 27 months after liver transplant. The chain is built from TRBV5-4 and TRBJ2-1; TRBD2 matches 10 bases. The CDR3 here is CASSFPSGSDNEQFF. The CDR3 DNA is TGTGCCAGCAGCTTCCCTAGCGGGAGTGACAATGAGCAGTTCTTC.